This T cell receptor beta chain was sequenced in a study of shared clonotypes between healthy human individuals. A note on this clone: What it recognizes is unknown.

The CDR3 sequence is 14 residues long. Germline CDR1 and CDR2: MNHEY and SMNVEV (reference sequence). The V and J ends lost 5 bases and 5 bases, in that order; junction bases with no gene match: 5. Overall study results and limits: Memory subsets had estimated richness that was generally smaller than that of naive subsets.

Several immunoSEQ plates received, in even portions, the genomic DNA of each subset. In the authors' workflow: Filtering differed, since immunoSEQ gave only junction sequences and no quality scores. The assay was immunoSEQ multiplex PCR, and TCRdb's table has in-frame clones only and misses some. V and J calls and clone size are copied from that table; D and trimming were computed from the DNA. The sample carries fewer than 850,000 clones, around 96% recorded once. CD8 cells regarded as naive lacked CD45RO, were positively chosen for CCR7, and omitted terminally differentiated effector memory CD45RA+ cells.

The sequence derives from a man aged 25-40 years in good health. The gene calls are TRBV27 and TRBJ2-7, with TRBD2 matching over 11 bases. The specimen sequenced was naive CD8+ T cells sorted from blood. The CDR3: CASSTSGSLNEQYF. In DNA form, the CDR3 reads TGTGCCAGCAGTACTAGCGGGAGTTTGAACGAGCAGTACTTC.